Presented here are 9 T cell receptor beta chains from one specimen sequenced in a study of technical replicates of blood from a few donors. Here immunoSEQ multiplex PCR was the method, and the copy in TCRdb shows in-frame clones only, minus some. The data show tens of thousands of clones, with around nine tenths seen just once and around 4.6% held by the top ten. The sequenced material came from PBMCs. The source of these receptors is a human donor in good health. Some clones in this sample may be carry-over from other donors' samples.

This clone was recorded a few times. V is TRBV2 and J is TRBJ1-1; no clear D. Germline V gene data show CDR1 as SNHLY and CDR2 as FYNNEI. V lost 8 bases and J lost 0, with 7 bases in between. CDR3 length equals 12 residues. In DNA, the CDR3 is TGTGCCAGCCCGGGGTTGAACACTGAAGCTTTCTTT. Residues: CASPGLNTEAFF.

The chain is built from TRBV7-3 and TRBJ1-1; D might be TRBD1 (5 bases). The CDR3 runs 14 residues. The V gene's germline CDR1 is SGHTA and CDR2 FQGTGA. V lost 3 bases and J 0 bases, leaving 8 bases between the germline ends. This CDR3 is CASSFGGMNTEAFF. In nucleotides, the CDR3 is TGTGCCAGCAGCTTTGGGGGGATGAACACTGAAGCTTTCTTT.

The chain joins TRBV7-9 to TRBJ1-5; D gene unclear. CDR1 and CDR2 from the germline V gene are SEHNR and FQNEAQ (reference sequence). CDR3 length equals 14 residues. Trimming removed 8 bases from V and 0 bases from J, with 11 bases in between. The CDR3 sequence: CASSGENSNQPQHF. The CDR3 coding sequence is TGTGCCAGCTCGGGAGAGAATAGCAATCAGCCCCAGCATTTT. Full variable domain (rest looked up from reference TRBV7-9 and TRBJ1-5): DTGVSQNPRHKITKRGQNVTFRCDPISEHNRLYWYRQTLGQGPEFLTYFQNEAQLEKSRLLSDRFSAERPKGSFSTLEIQRTEQGDSAMYLCASSGENSNQPQHFGDGTRLSIL.

The genes are TRBV2 and TRBJ1-2, with a weak D call TRBD1 (6 bases). Germline V gene sequence: CDR1 SNHLY, CDR2 FYNNEI. This CDR3 is 13 amino acids long. Trimming removed 5 bases at V and 2 bases at J, with 9 bases between. In nucleotides, the CDR3 is TGTGCCAGCAGTCAGGACAGCAACTATGGCTACACCTTC. It yields the protein CASSQDSNYGYTF.

The chain couples TRBV19 to TRBJ2-7; TRBD1 matches at 11 bases. This CDR3 contains 16 residues. Germline values: CDR1 LNHDA, CDR2 SQIVND (reference sequence). Trimming removed 3 bases from V and 5 bases from J; junction bases left unmatched: 9. The CDR3 loop is CASSMRPGQGVHEQYF. The CDR3 DNA is TGTGCCAGTAGTATGAGACCGGGACAGGGGGTCCACGAGCAGTACTTC.

The chain links TRBV14 to TRBJ1-2, with D possibly TRBD1 on 6 matching bases. Deletions cut 1 base from V and 5 bases from J, with 17 bases between. The germline V gene encodes CDR1 SGHDN and CDR2 FVKESK. The CDR3 extends over 16 amino acids. CDR3 residues: CASSQGRLGDIYGYTF. Written as DNA, the CDR3 is TGTGCCAGCAGCCAAGGTCGGCTGGGGGACATTTATGGCTACACCTTC.

The chain employs TRBV29-1 and TRBJ1-1, with 8 nucleotides matching TRBD1. Trimming removed 7 bases from V and 4 bases from J; junction bases left unmatched: 14. The V gene's germline CDR1 is SQVTM and CDR2 ANQGSEA. The CDR3 is made up of 15 amino acids. The CDR3 spells CSARQTFTGGTEAFF. In DNA form, the CDR3 reads TGCAGCGCTCGACAAACTTTTACAGGGGGCACTGAAGCTTTCTTT.

The CDR3 coding sequence is TGTGCCAGCAGTTATCCCCAGGGCTATGGCTACACCTTC. This translates into CASSYPQGYGYTF. The gene calls are TRBV6-5 and TRBJ1-2, with D perhaps TRBD1 (5 bases). CDR3 length equals 13 residues. Trimming removed 3 bases at V and 4 bases at J, with 9 bases between. CDR1 and CDR2 from the germline V gene are MNHEY and SVGAGI.

V and J are TRBV5-1 and TRBJ2-3; D remains unclear. This CDR3 has 15 amino acids. V was clipped by 4 bases and J by 6 bases, with 18 bases between them. Germline V gene lookup returns CDR1 SGHRS and CDR2 YFSETQ. The CDR3 coding sequence is TGCGCCAGCAGCGCAACCGGTGGTTTGGGCGATACGCAGTATTTT. This translates into CASSATGGLGDTQYF.